The clone carrying this T cell receptor (beta chain) occurred many times. What it recognizes is unknown. Clones were read by immunoSEQ multiplex PCR, and TCRdb kept only the in-frame ones, dropping some. The sample is made up of tens of thousands of clones, none counted only once. These data are taken from a study of T cells after posttransplantation cyclophosphamide. Germline lookup yields CDR1 SGHTA and CDR2 FQGNSA. The CDR3 is 16 amino acids. Trimming removed 5 bases from V and 5 bases from J; junction bases left unmatched: 12. On the day of bone marrow donation, the related graft donor provided peripheral blood. Findings of the study overall: Donor CD8+ memory clones often dominated recipient blood repertoires at later times. After PTCy, TRB diversity resembled that of CNI/methotrexate controls. TRB overlap between skin or GI tissue T cells and blood was limited.

This chain links TRBV7-2 with TRBJ2-5; 9 bases are a match to TRBD2. Sequences were obtained from PBMCs. This receptor was identified in a woman between 25 and 40 years old in good health and a related stem cell transplant donor. The DNA of the CDR3 is TGTGCCAGCAGCCCCGGGACTAGCCCGCGGGGGGAGACCCAGTACTTC. This codes for CASSPGTSPRGETQYF.